These 24 T cell receptor beta chains were sequenced from one sample in a study of cytomegalovirus exposure and HLA in healthy donors. Vbeta (60) and Jbeta (13) primers were used in the PCR. Profiled with immunoSEQ multiplex PCR; TCRdb holds only in-frame clones, not every one. The data contain 90,000 to 110,000 clones, 70% to 75% of them singletons. Material for sequencing was PBMCs. Receptors were obtained from a man between 40 and 49 years old in good health and CMV-seronegative.

The chain carries TRBV4-1 and TRBJ2-7; 10 nucleotides agree with TRBD2. The V gene end was trimmed by 4 bases and the J gene end by 4 bases; junction bases not matched to a gene: 1. This CDR3 comprises 13 residues. Germline CDR1 MGHRA, CDR2 YSYEKL. CDR3 protein: CASSPSGSYEQYF. Written as DNA, the CDR3 is TGCGCCAGCAGCCCTAGCGGGAGTTACGAGCAGTACTTC.

The chain joins TRBV9 to TRBJ2-1; a possible D gene is TRBD2 (5 bases). This CDR3 spans 15 amino acids. CDR1 and CDR2 (germline): SGDLS, YYNGEE. The ends were cut back, 4 bases at V and 8 bases at J, with 19 bases in the middle. In DNA form, the CDR3 reads TGTGCCAGCAGCTCGGCCGGGAACCCGGCCGATGAGCAGTTCTTC. This translates into CASSSAGNPADEQFF.

The chain employs TRBV6-5 and TRBJ1-4, with TRBD1 as a possible D gene (5 bases). Germline CDR1 and CDR2: MNHEY and SVGAGI. This CDR3 region has 15 residues. The V end lost 5 bases, the J end lost 4 bases, and 14 bases lay between the germline ends. The chain's CDR3 is CASSPGGPGNEKLFF. CDR3 sequence (DNA): TGTGCCAGCAGTCCCGGGGGACCGGGTAATGAAAAACTGTTTTTT.

The genes are TRBV5-6 and TRBJ1-6; 8 bases fit TRBD1. CDR3 length: 15 amino acids. Germline lookup yields CDR1 SGHDT and CDR2 YYEEEE. Trimming cost V 2 bases and J 3 bases; bases outside gene matches: 1. Here the CDR3 DNA reads TGTGCCAGCAGCTTCGGGACAGGCTATAATTCACCCCTCCACTTT. Residues: CASSFGTGYNSPLHF.

V is TRBV30 and J is TRBJ2-7; D remains unclear. CDR1 and CDR2 from the germline V gene are GTSNPN and SVGIG (reference sequence). CDR3 length: 13 amino acids. Trimming removed 1 base from V and 0 bases from J, with 7 bases in between. The CDR3 DNA sequence: TGTGCCTGGAGTGCCCGGAGCTCCTACGAGCAGTACTTC. It specifies CAWSARSSYEQYF.

The chain combines TRBV27 with TRBJ1-2, with D possibly TRBD1 on 6 matching bases. CDR1 and CDR2 (germline): MNHEY, SMNVEV (reference sequence). With 1 base removed from V and 5 bases from J, the gap between germline ends came to 23 bases. This CDR3 is built from 18 residues. Written as DNA, the CDR3 is TGTGCCAGCAGTTTATTGCCGCGGGTGTCAGGGGCAGGGTATGGCTACACCTTC. This codes for CASSLLPRVSGAGYGYTF.

The chain has TRBV27 and TRBJ1-2, with 8 bases lining up with TRBD1. The germline CDR1 and CDR2 sequences are MNHEY and SMNVEV (reference sequence). V lost 4 bases and J lost 7; bases outside the gene matches: 11. The CDR3 extends over 15 amino acids. CDR3 coding DNA: TGTGCCAGCAGTTCCCCCTCAGGGGGCCAGGGTGGCTACACCTTC. Translating it yields CASSSPSGGQGGYTF.

The rearrangement links TRBV4-1 to TRBJ2-7; TRBD1 is a possible D gene (5 bases). CDR1 is MGHRA, CDR2 YSYEKL, per germline. The CDR3 contains 15 residues. V lost 1 base, J lost 0 bases, and 10 bases lay in between. Here the CDR3 reads CASSQVTGLSYEQYF. The CDR3 nucleotides read TGCGCCAGCAGCCAAGTCACAGGCCTCTCCTACGAGCAGTACTTC.

This clone was seen a few times. This chain joins TRBV6-5 and TRBJ1-5, with 10 nucleotides matching TRBD1. The V and J ends lost 5 bases and 7 bases, in that order; junction bases with no gene match: 5. The germline gives CDR1 MNHEY, CDR2 SVGAGI. The CDR3 contains 14 residues. The CDR3 bases are TGTGCCAGCAGTGACAGGGGGCGAGGACAGCCCCAGCATTTT. As protein: CASSDRGRGQPQHF.

The chain carries TRBV28 and TRBJ1-3; D may be TRBD1 (5 bases). This CDR3 is built from 14 residues. Germline loops: CDR1 MDHEN, CDR2 SYDVKM. V was clipped by 4 bases and J by 2 bases, with 9 bases between them. The CDR3 DNA reads TGTGCCAGCAGTTACGACAGAGCTGGAAACACCATATATTTT. It encodes CASSYDRAGNTIYF.

CDR3 in amino acids: CASSLGGQKLHF. The CDR3 DNA is TGTGCCAGCAGCTTAGGAGGACAGAAACTCCACTTT. This sequence joins TRBV7-9 and TRBJ1-6; a possible D gene is TRBD1 (6 bases). Between the trimmed V and J ends, which lost 1 base and 16 bases, there was a span of 11 bases. The length of the CDR3 is 12 residues. Germline V gives CDR1 SEHNR, CDR2 FQNEAQ (reference sequence).

J is TRBJ2-1 and V is TRBV6-1, with TRBD2 matching over 9 bases. The CDR3 is 16 amino acids. The V gene end was trimmed by 3 bases and the J gene end by 2 bases; junction bases not matched to a gene: 5. Germline lookup yields CDR1 MNHNS and CDR2 SASEGT. CDR3 protein: CASSEASGAPYNEQFF. The CDR3 bases are TGTGCCAGCAGTGAGGCTAGCGGGGCCCCCTACAATGAGCAGTTCTTC.

The V call is TRBV11-2, the J call TRBJ2-2; D is uncertain. CDR1 and CDR2 from the germline V gene are SGHAT and FQNNGV. This CDR3 region has 15 residues. V lost 7 bases and J lost 4, with 16 bases in between. The CDR3 sequence: CASTTLPTITGELFF. In DNA form, the CDR3 reads TGTGCCAGCACCACTCTCCCCACTATCACCGGGGAGCTGTTTTTT. The whole variable domain, filled in from reference TRBV11-2 and TRBJ2-2, reads EAGVAQSPRYKIIEKRQSVAFWCNPISGHATLYWYQQILGQGPKLLIQFQNNGVVDDSQLPKDRFSAERLKGVDSTLKIQPAKLEDSAVYLCASTTLPTITGELFFGEGSRLTVL.

J is TRBJ2-2 and V is TRBV28; D uncertain. Germline V gives CDR1 MDHEN, CDR2 SYDVKM. The CDR3 spans 15 residues. The V and J ends lost 5 bases and 1 base respectively, with 11 bases between them. CDR3 protein: CASSLTSGNTGELFF. The CDR3, as DNA: TGTGCCAGCAGTCTGACCTCAGGGAACACCGGGGAGCTGTTTTTT.

The CDR3 nucleotides are TGTGCCAGCAGCTTAGGGGTCAGTTCCTACGAGCAGTACTTC. This sequence encodes CASSLGVSSYEQYF. V is TRBV5-6 and J is TRBJ2-7; D might be TRBD1 (5 bases). Deletions cut 2 bases from V and 1 base from J, with 10 bases between. Germline CDR1 SGHDT, CDR2 YYEEEE. The CDR3 covers 14 residues.

The CDR3 loop reads CASSPRDSPNEKLFF. In DNA, the CDR3 is TGTGCCAGCTCACCACGGGACAGCCCTAATGAAAAACTGTTTTTT. The chain recombines TRBV18 with TRBJ1-4; 7 bases match TRBD1. CDR3 size: 15 residues. Germline CDR1 reads KGHSH; CDR2 reads LQKENI. After removal of 1 base from V and 3 bases from J, the junction contained 2 bases not matched to a gene. The full variable domain, with the rest looked up from reference TRBV18 and TRBJ1-4, is NAGVMQNPRHLVRRRGQEARLRCSPMKGHSHVYWYRQLPEEGLKFMVYLQKENIIDESGMPKERFSAEFPKEGPSILRIQQVVRGDSAAYFCASSPRDSPNEKLFFGSGTQLSVL.

V gene TRBV29-1 combines with J gene TRBJ1-2, with unresolved D. Germline V CDR1 and CDR2: SQVTM, ANQGSEA. The CDR3 is made up of 11 amino acids. CDR3 protein: CSFGRDYGYTF. As DNA, the CDR3 is TGCAGTTTTGGGAGGGACTATGGCTACACCTTC. Filled out from reference TRBV29-1 and TRBJ1-2, the complete variable domain reads SAVISQKPSRDICQRGTSLTIQCQVDSQVTMMFWYRQQPGQSLTLIATANQGSEATYESGFVIDKFPISRPNLTFSTLTVSNMSPEDSSIYLCSFGRDYGYTFGSGTRLTVV.

V usage is TRBV19 and J usage is TRBJ1-2; TRBD1 is a possible D gene (6 bases). CDR1 is LNHDA and CDR2 is SQIVND in the germline V gene (reference sequence). The germline V and J ends were trimmed by 5 bases and 6 bases, with 13 bases remaining between them. The CDR3 loop spans 13 amino acids. The CDR3 DNA reads TGTGCCAGTAGTCCCAACAGGGTAGATGGCTACACCTTC. It encodes CASSPNRVDGYTF.

The V call is TRBV15, the J call TRBJ2-7, with TRBD2 matching 7 bases. J gave up 4 bases and V 5 bases, and 8 bases lay outside the gene matches. CDR1 is LNHNV and CDR2 is YYDKDF in the germline V gene (reference sequence). This CDR3 has 14 amino acids. The CDR3 DNA sequence: TGTGCCACCAGCGCCCAGAGCGGGGCTTACGAGCAGTACTTC. Amino acid sequence: CATSAQSGAYEQYF.

This clone appeared once. V gene TRBV5-1 combines with J gene TRBJ2-1, with 8 bases that match TRBD2. The trim removed 4 bases at V and 3 bases at J, leaving 9 bases unmatched. CDR3 length: 16 amino acids. Germline assignment: CDR1 SGHRS and CDR2 YFSETQ. As DNA, the CDR3 is TGCGCCAGCAGCCCCGGGGCTAGCGGGCTCTACAATGAGCAGTTCTTC. Protein product: CASSPGASGLYNEQFF.

In this sample, this clone turned up once. The rearrangement uses TRBV18 and TRBJ2-1; unclear D gene. CDR3 length: 13 amino acids. Germline V gene sequence: CDR1 KGHSH, CDR2 LQKENI. V was trimmed by 2 bases and J by 4 bases, leaving 6 bases between them. The CDR3 DNA sequence: TGTGCCAGCTCACCAGAGATTTACAATGAGCAGTTCTTC. This codes for CASSPEIYNEQFF. The whole variable domain, filled in from reference TRBV18 and TRBJ2-1, reads NAGVMQNPRHLVRRRGQEARLRCSPMKGHSHVYWYRQLPEEGLKFMVYLQKENIIDESGMPKERFSAEFPKEGPSILRIQQVVRGDSAAYFCASSPEIYNEQFFGPGTRLTVL.

V is TRBV7-8 and J is TRBJ1-4, with 9 bases aligning to TRBD1. The CDR3 is 17 amino acids. From germline, CDR1 is SGHVS and CDR2 FQNEAQ. V was clipped by 1 base and J by 6 bases; unmatched bases: 9. Here the CDR3 reads CASSLGTGTGKHEKLFF. In DNA form, the CDR3 reads TGTGCCAGCAGCTTAGGAACCGGGACAGGGAAACATGAAAAACTGTTTTTT.

The chain links TRBV5-1 to TRBJ2-7; D call uncertain. The CDR3 loop spans 14 amino acids. Trimming left V 0 bases short and J 1 base short, with 8 bases between. The germline gives CDR1 SGHRS, CDR2 YFSETQ. The CDR3 nucleotides are TGCGCCAGCAGCTTGGTTTCGGGTTCCTACGAGCAGTACTTC. Translating gives CASSLVSGSYEQYF. The full variable domain, with the rest looked up from reference TRBV5-1 and TRBJ2-7, is KAGVTQTPRYLIKTRGQQVTLSCSPISGHRSVSWYQQTPGQGLQFLFEYFSETQRNKGNFPGRFSGRQFSNSRSEMNVSTLELGDSALYLCASSLVSGSYEQYFGPGTRLTVT.

The V call is TRBV18, the J call TRBJ1-1, with 8 bases lining up with TRBD1. V trimming: 4 bases; J trimming: 5 bases; junction bases outside the gene matches: 9. This CDR3 comprises 15 residues. Germline values: CDR1 KGHSH, CDR2 LQKENI. The CDR3 sequence is CASSLFGQGATEAFF. The CDR3 DNA is TGTGCCAGCTCACTCTTCGGACAGGGAGCAACTGAAGCTTTCTTT. Combining the CDR3 with reference TRBV18 and TRBJ1-1 gives the whole variable domain NAGVMQNPRHLVRRRGQEARLRCSPMKGHSHVYWYRQLPEEGLKFMVYLQKENIIDESGMPKERFSAEFPKEGPSILRIQQVVRGDSAAYFCASSLFGQGATEAFFGQGTRLTVV.